This T cell receptor beta chain was captured by sequencing in a study of blood T cell repertoires in COVID-19. Study-level background: Acute-phase and convalescent COVID-19 samples originated in the United States, Italy and Spain.

The V gene lost 1 base and the J gene lost 4 bases, with 4 bases spanning the gap. Germline CDR1 MNHEY, CDR2 SVGAGI. This CDR3 region has 13 residues. Original processing notes: Reference gene primer amplification in the assay estimated nucleated cell counts. Data came from immunoSEQ multiplex PCR; TCRdb stores just in-frame clones and leaves some out. V, J and clone size are taken as reported in that table, and D and trimming were inferred from the DNA itself. The table lists about 120,000 clones, 85% to 90% of them singletons, with around 4% in the top ten. Material: peripheral blood. V and J are TRBV6-5 and TRBJ2-2; D ambiguous. The receptor's source is a man between 60 and 75 years old with acute or convalescent COVID-19. The DNA for the CDR3 is TGTGCCAGCAGTTACTGGCCCACCGGGGAGCTGTTTTTT. Residues: CASSYWPTGELFF.